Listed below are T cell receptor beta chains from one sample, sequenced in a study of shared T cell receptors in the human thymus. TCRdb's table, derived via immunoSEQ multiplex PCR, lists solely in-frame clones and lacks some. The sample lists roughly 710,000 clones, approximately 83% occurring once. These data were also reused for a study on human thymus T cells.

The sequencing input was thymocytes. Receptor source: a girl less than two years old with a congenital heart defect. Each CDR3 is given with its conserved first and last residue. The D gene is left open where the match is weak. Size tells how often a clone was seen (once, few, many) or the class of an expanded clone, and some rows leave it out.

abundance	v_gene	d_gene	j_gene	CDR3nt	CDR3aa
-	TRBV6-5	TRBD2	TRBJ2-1	TGTGCCAGCAGTAACAGCGGGAGCTCCTACAATGAGCAGTTCTTC	CASSNSGSSYNEQFF
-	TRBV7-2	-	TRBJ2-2	TGTGCCAGCAGCTTACTGGCAGGGGATCTTGGCGGGGAGCTGTTTTTT	CASSLLAGDLGGELFF
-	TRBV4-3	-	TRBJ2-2	TGCGCCAGCAGCCAAGGTGTTAGGCGGGTGATGAACACCGGGGAGCTGTTTTTT	CASSQGVRRVMNTGELFF
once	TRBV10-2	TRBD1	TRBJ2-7	TGCGCCAGCAGTCCACAGGGGCAGAGCTCCTACGAGCAGTACTTC	CASSPQGQSSYEQYF
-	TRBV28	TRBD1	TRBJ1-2	TGTGCCAGCAGCGGGGACAGGTCCTATGGCTACACCTTC	CASSGDRSYGYTF
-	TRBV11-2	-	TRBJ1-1	TGTGCCAGCAGCTTACACTCAGGGCGGAACACTGAAGCTTTCTTT	CASSLHSGRNTEAFF
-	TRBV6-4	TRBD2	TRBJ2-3	TGTGCCAGCAGTAAAAGGGGGACTAGCGCCGGATCCCAAAACACAGATACGCAGTATTTT	CASSKRGTSAGSQNTDTQYF
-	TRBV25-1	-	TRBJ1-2	TGTGCCAGCAGTGAGGTTTGGGGGGGGCGCCCAGGGTATGGCTACACCTTC	CASSEVWGGRPGYGYTF
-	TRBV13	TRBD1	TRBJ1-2	TGTGCCAGCAGCTCACGACAGGGCCCCTATGGCTACACCTTC	CASSSRQGPYGYTF
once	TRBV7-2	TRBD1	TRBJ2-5	TGTGCCAGCAGCTTAGGTCCCAGGGGGCCAGAGACCCAGTACTTC	CASSLGPRGPETQYF
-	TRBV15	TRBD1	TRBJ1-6	TGTGCCACCAGCAGATTCCCCCGGGACAGGGACTCACCCCTCCACTTT	CATSRFPRDRDSPLHF
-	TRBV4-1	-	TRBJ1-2	TGCGCCAGCAGCCAAGGATCATCCCTAGCAGAGAGCTATGGCTACACCTTC	CASSQGSSLAESYGYTF
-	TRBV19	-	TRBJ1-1	TGTGCCAGTATCTCCCAGGGTTTAAGTGAAGCTTTCTTT	CASISQGLSEAFF
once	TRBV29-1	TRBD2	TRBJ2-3	TGCGTAGCGGGGGCCGTCACAGATACGCAGTATTTT	CVAGAVTDTQYF
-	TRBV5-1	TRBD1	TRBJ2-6	TGCGCCAGCAGCTTGGATGAAAAGGACAGGATGAGCTCTGGGGCCAACGTCCTGACTTTC	CASSLDEKDRMSSGANVLTF
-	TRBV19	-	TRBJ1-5	TGTGCCAGTAGTATAAGGGGGGGAGATAGCAATCAGCCCCAGCATTTT	CASSIRGGDSNQPQHF
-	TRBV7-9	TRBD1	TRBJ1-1	TGTGCCAGCAGCCTCCTTCGACAGGGGCAGGCCACTGAAGCTTTCTTT	CASSLLRQGQATEAFF
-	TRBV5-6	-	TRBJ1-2	TGTGCCAGCAGCTTTTATCGGTGGGAGTATGGCTACACCTTC	CASSFYRWEYGYTF
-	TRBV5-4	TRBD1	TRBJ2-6	TGTGCCAGCAGCCCGGGACAGGGCAAAACTGGGGCCAACGTCCTGACTTTC	CASSPGQGKTGANVLTF
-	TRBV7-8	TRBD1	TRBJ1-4	TGTGCCAGCAGCTTAGCCGGGACAGCCTTTTTTACTAATGAAAAACTGTTTTTT	CASSLAGTAFFTNEKLFF
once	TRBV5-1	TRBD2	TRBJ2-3	TGCGCCAGCAGCTTGGCCGTACGGGGGGGTGACACAGATACGCAGTATTTT	CASSLAVRGGDTDTQYF
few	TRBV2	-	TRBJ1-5	TGTGCCAGCAATAAGGGGCCAGATCGGAGCAATCAGCCCCAGCATTTT	CASNKGPDRSNQPQHF
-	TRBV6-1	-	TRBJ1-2	TGTGCCAGCAGTGAATGGGGCGCCCGGGACTATGGCTACACCTTC	CASSEWGARDYGYTF
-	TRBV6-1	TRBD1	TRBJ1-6	TGTGCCAGCAGACGAATCTCGGGACAGCATTCACCCCTCCACTTT	CASRRISGQHSPLHF
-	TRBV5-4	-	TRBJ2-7	TGTGCCAGCAGCTTGGCAGATCACTACGAGCAGTACTTC	CASSLADHYEQYF
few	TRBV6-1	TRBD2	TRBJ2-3	TGTGCCAGCAGTGAGGGGTTAGCGGGTGACACAGATACGCAGTATTTT	CASSEGLAGDTDTQYF
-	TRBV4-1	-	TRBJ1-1	TGCGCCAGCAGCCAAGTCCGCTTCCGGGCGGGTACTGAAGCTTTCTTT	CASSQVRFRAGTEAFF
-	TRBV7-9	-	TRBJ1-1	TGTGCCAGCAGCTTACATTCAATCGATCGGTCCCTGAACACTGAAGCTTTCTTT	CASSLHSIDRSLNTEAFF
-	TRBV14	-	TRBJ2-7	TGTGCCAGCAGCCAATCAGGGGCTTCCTACGAGCAGTACTTC	CASSQSGASYEQYF
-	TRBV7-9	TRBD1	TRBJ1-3	TGTGCCAGCAGCGCGTCGACAGGGAACTCTGGAAACACCATATATTTT	CASSASTGNSGNTIYF
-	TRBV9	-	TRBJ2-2	TGTGCCAGCAGCGATGAGGTGTTCGCGAACACCGGGGAGCTGTTTTTT	CASSDEVFANTGELFF
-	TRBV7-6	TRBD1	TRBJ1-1	TGTGCCAGCAGCCAGAACAGGGGGGACACTGAAGCTTTCTTT	CASSQNRGDTEAFF
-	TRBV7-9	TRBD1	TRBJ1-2	TGTGCCATCCCCGGGGACAGGGGGGACGCGGACTATGGCTACACCTTC	CAIPGDRGDADYGYTF
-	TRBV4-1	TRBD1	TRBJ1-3	TGCGCCAGCAGCCAAGGAGGACAGGCCCTGATGGCAAACACCATATATTTT	CASSQGGQALMANTIYF
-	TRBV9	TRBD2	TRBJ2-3	TGTGCCAGCAGCGGGGTAGCGGGGGGGTCGACAGATACGCAGTATTTT	CASSGVAGGSTDTQYF
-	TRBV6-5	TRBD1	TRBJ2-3	TGTGCCAGCAGTTACTCTGACAGGGTAACAGATACGCAGTATTTT	CASSYSDRVTDTQYF
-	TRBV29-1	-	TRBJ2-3	TGCAGCGTTAGATACAGGAGCCCCGATACGCAGTATTTT	CSVRYRSPDTQYF
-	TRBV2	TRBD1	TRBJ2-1	TGTGCCAGCAGTTCCGGGACAGGTCCCTACAATGAGCAGTTCTTC	CASSSGTGPYNEQFF
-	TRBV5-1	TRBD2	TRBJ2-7	TGCGCCAGCAGCTTAGCAGCGGGGGGGACCTACGAGCAGTACTTC	CASSLAAGGTYEQYF
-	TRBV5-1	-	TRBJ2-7	TGCGCCAGCAGCTTGCGGACTCAGGACTACGAGCAGTACTTC	CASSLRTQDYEQYF
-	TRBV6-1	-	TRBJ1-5	TGTGCCGTCCTGGGAGGGGGGCATCAGCCCCAGCATTTT	CAVLGGGHQPQHF
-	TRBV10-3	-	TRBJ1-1	TGTGCCATCGGCGGACCTCAGGGAGGGACTGAAGCTTTCTTT	CAIGGPQGGTEAFF